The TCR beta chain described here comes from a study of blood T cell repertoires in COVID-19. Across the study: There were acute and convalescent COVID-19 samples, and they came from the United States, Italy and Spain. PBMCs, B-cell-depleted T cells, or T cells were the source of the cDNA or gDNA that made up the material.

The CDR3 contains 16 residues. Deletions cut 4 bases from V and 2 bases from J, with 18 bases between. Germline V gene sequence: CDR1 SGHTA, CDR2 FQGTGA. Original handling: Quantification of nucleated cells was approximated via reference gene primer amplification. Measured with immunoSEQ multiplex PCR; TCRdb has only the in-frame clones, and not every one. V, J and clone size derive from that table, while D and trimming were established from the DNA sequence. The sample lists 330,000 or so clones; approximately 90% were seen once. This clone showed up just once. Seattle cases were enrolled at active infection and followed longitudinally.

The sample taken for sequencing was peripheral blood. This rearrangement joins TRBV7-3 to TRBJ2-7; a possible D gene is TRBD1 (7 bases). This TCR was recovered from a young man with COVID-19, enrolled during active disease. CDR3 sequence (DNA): TGTGCCAGCAGCTCCGAACGACAGGGAGGTACCTACGAGCAGTACTTC. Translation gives CASSSERQGGTYEQYF.